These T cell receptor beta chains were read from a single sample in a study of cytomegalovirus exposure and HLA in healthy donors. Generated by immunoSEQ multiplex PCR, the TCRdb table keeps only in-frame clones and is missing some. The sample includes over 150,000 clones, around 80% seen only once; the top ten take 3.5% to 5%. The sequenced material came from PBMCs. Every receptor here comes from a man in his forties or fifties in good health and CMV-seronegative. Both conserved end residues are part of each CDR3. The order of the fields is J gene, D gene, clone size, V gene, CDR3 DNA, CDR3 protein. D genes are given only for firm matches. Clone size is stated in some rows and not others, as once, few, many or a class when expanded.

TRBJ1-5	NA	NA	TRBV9	TGTGCCAGCGAGCGGAACCCCTCACAGCTCATGAATCAGCCCCAGCATTTT	CASERNPSQLMNQPQHF
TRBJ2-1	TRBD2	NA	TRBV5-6	TGTGCCAGCAGCTTGCGGCTAGCGGGGTACAATGAGCAGTTCTTC	CASSLRLAGYNEQFF
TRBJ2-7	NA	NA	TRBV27	TGTGCCAGCAGTTTCGGGAGCCCCTACGAGCAGTACTTC	CASSFGSPYEQYF
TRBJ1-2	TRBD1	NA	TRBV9	TGTGCCAGCAGCCCCACCAGAGGGGGGACAGCTGCTAACTATGGCTACACCTTC	CASSPTRGGTAANYGYTF
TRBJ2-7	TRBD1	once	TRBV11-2	TGTGCCAGCAGCTTAGTAAACAGGACAGGGGGTTATAGATCCTACGAGCAGTACTTC	CASSLVNRTGGYRSYEQYF
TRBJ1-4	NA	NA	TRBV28	TGTGCCAGCAGTTTAGGGCAGGGGAGTGAAAAACTGTTTTTT	CASSLGQGSEKLFF
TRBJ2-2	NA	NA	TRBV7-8	TGTGCCAGCAGCTTCGGACAAGAACTTTACACCGGGGAGCTGTTTTTT	CASSFGQELYTGELFF
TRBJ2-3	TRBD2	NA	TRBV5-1	TGCGCCAGCAGCCCGGGGGGAAAGCGCACAGATACGCAGTATTTT	CASSPGGKRTDTQYF
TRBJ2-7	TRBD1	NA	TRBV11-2	TGTGCCAGCAGCTCCCCGGGACAGGGGGGATACGAGCAGTACTTC	CASSSPGQGGYEQYF
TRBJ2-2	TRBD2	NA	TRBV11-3	TGTGCCAGCAGCCCGCTAGCGGGGGGCAACACCGGGGAGCTGTTTTTT	CASSPLAGGNTGELFF
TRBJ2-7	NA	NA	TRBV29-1	TGCAGCGTTGCCGCAGGGAATTACGAGCAGTACTTC	CSVAAGNYEQYF
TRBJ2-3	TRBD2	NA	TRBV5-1	TGCGCCAGCAGCTTGGCCCGGACTAGCGGGGGGCTGAATACGCAGTATTTT	CASSLARTSGGLNTQYF
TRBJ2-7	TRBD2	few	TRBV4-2	TGTGCCAGCAGCCAACTGTCTAGCGGGGTATACGAGCAGTACTTC	CASSQLSSGVYEQYF
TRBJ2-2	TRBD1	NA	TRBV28	TGTGCCAGCGCCCTGACAGGGCCCACCGGGGAGCTGTTTTTT	CASALTGPTGELFF
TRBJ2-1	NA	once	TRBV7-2	TGTGCCAGCAGCTTCCGGAGGCCCAAGTCCTACAATGAGCAGTTCTTC	CASSFRRPKSYNEQFF
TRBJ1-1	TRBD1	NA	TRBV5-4	TGTGCCAGCAGCGAGAGACAGGACAGGGGTACTGAAGCTTTCTTT	CASSERQDRGTEAFF
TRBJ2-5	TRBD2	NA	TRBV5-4	TGTGCCAGCAGCTCCCGACTAGCGGGGGCAAACCAAGAGACCCAGTACTTC	CASSSRLAGANQETQYF
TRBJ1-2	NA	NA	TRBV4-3	TGCGCCAGCAGCCCGGGCTGGGGCGGGGGATATGGCTACACCTTC	CASSPGWGGGYGYTF
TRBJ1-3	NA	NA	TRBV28	TGTGCCAGCACCTCTGACAGGCGCCCCTCTGGAAACACCATATATTTT	CASTSDRRPSGNTIYF
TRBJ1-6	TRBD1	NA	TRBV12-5	TGTGCTAGTGGTTTGGTAACAGGGGTCTCTTCACCCCTCCACTTT	CASGLVTGVSSPLHF
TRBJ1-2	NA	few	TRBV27	TGTGCCAGCAGTTTATACCCCCCCGGAGGGGGGGGTGGCTACACCTTC	CASSLYPPGGGGGYTF
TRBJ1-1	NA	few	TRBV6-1	TGTGCCAGCAGTGAAACTATGGGCACTGAAGCTTTCTTT	CASSETMGTEAFF
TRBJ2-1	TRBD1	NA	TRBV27	TGTGCCAGCAGTTCTCGACAGGGAACCTACAATGAGCAGTTCTTC	CASSSRQGTYNEQFF
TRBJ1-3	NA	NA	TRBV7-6	TGTGCCAGCAGCTTAGGGGCAGCGGCTGGAAACACCATATATTTT	CASSLGAAAGNTIYF
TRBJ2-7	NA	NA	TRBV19	TGTGCCAGTAGGGCGGTTCTAGGCGAGCAGTACTTC	CASRAVLGEQYF
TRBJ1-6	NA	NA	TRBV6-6	TGTGCCAGCAACCCCCGGAGCTCCTATAATTCACCCCTCCACTTT	CASNPRSSYNSPLHF
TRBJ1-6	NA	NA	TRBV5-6	TGTGCCAGCAGCTTAATAGCAACGGAGAATTCACCCCTCCACTTT	CASSLIATENSPLHF
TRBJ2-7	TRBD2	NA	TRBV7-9	TGTGCCAGCGTCGGGGGGACTCATAGCCACGAGCAGTACTTC	CASVGGTHSHEQYF
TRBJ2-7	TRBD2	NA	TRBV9	TGTGCCAGCAGCGTAGTTGAAGCGGGGGGGGCCGAGCAGTACTTC	CASSVVEAGGAEQYF
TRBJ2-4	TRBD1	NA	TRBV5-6	TGTGCCAGCAGCAGGGGGCAGTTATTAGCCAAAAACATTCAGTACTTC	CASSRGQLLAKNIQYF
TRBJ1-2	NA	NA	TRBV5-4	TGTGCCAGCAGCTTGTTCCAGGACAGATTCTATGGCTACACCTTC	CASSLFQDRFYGYTF
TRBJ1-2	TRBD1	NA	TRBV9	TGTGCCAGCAGCGCCGGGACAGGGGATAATGGCTACACCTTC	CASSAGTGDNGYTF
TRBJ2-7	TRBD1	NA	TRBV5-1	TGCGCCAGCAACCGGGACAGGGGAACCTACGAGCAGTACTTC	CASNRDRGTYEQYF
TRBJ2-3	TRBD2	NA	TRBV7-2	TGTGCCAGCAGTCAGCGGGGTTACACAGATACGCAGTATTTT	CASSQRGYTDTQYF
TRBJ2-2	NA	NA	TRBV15	TGTGCCACCAGCTCCCAGGGACAACCAAACACCGGGGAGCTGTTTTTT	CATSSQGQPNTGELFF
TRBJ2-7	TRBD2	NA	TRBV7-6	TGTGCCAGCAGCCCCAGCGGGGGGCCCTACGAGCAGTACTTC	CASSPSGGPYEQYF
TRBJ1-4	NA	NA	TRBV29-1	TGCAGCGTTGAGTCGCGGGGGCAAGAAAAACTGTTTTTT	CSVESRGQEKLFF
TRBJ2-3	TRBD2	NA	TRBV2	TGTGCCAGCAGCCTGACTAGCGGGGGGGCCGGTGATACGCAGTATTTT	CASSLTSGGAGDTQYF
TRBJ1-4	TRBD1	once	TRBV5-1	TGCGCCAGCAGCTTAAGCCGGGACAGGGAGGAAAAACTGTTTTTT	CASSLSRDREEKLFF
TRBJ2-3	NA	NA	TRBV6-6	TGTGCCAGCAGTAAATCCGGAGCGGATACGCAGTATTTT	CASSKSGADTQYF
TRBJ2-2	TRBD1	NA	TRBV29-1	TGCAGCGTTGTCGGGACAGGGTTCACCGGGGAGCTGTTTTTT	CSVVGTGFTGELFF
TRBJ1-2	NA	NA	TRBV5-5	TGTGCCAGCAGTAACTTCCTAGGCTACACCTTC	CASSNFLGYTF
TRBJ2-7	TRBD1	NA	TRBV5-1	TGCGCCAGCAGACTAGGGGGCGGACCCTACGAGCAGTACTTC	CASRLGGGPYEQYF
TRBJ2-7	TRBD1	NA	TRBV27	TGTGCCAGCAGGTTAACCGGGACAGGTAATTTGTACGAGCAGTACTTC	CASRLTGTGNLYEQYF
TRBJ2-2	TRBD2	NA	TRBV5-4	TGTGCCAGCAGTGGCGGGGGGCCGAACACCGGGGAGCTGTTTTTT	CASSGGGPNTGELFF
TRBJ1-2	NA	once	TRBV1	TGCACCAGCAGCCCGCGCGACAGGGTGAGTGGCTACACCTTC	CTSSPRDRVSGYTF
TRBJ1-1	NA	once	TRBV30	TGTGCCTGGAGTGCCACTTTGAACACTGAAGCTTTCTTT	CAWSATLNTEAFF
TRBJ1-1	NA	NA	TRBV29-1	TGCAGCGCTGAACTGGCTCTTGACAGGCACCCTGAAGCTTTCTTT	CSAELALDRHPEAFF
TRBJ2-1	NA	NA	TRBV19	TGTGCCAGTAGTGTGGCTTACAATGAGCAGTTCTTC	CASSVAYNEQFF
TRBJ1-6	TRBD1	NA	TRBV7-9	TGTGCCAGCAGCTCCCGAGGGGGCCCACCCCTCCACTTT	CASSSRGGPPLHF
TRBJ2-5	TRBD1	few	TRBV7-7	TGTGCTAGCAGCCCTAGGACAGGAAAACAAGAGACCCAGTACTTC	CASSPRTGKQETQYF
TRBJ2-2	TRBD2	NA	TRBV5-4	TGTGCCAGCAGCTTGGAGGCTAGCGGGGCTACCGGGGAGCTGTTTTTT	CASSLEASGATGELFF
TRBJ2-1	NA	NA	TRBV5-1	TGCGCCAGCAGCTTGCAGGGTGTCTTAAACAATGAGCAGTTCTTC	CASSLQGVLNNEQFF
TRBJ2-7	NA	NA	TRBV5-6	TGTGCCAGCAGCTTTTCGGACAGAAACGTGCAGTACTTC	CASSFSDRNVQYF
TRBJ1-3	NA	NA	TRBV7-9	TGTGCCAGCAGCTTATCTACCTCTGGAAACACCATATATTTT	CASSLSTSGNTIYF